The 18 T cell receptor beta chains presented below share a single source sample, sequenced in a study of T cells in Graves' hyperthyroidism and ophthalmopathy. TCR beta CDR3 sequences were amplified from RNA transcripts. When the TCR CDR3 underwent first-round RT-PCR, the HTBI primer set was used. TCRdb re-derived calls from the multiplex PCR reads in MiXCR, one entry per CDR3 protein. This table has around 300,000 distinct CDR3 sequences, approximately 14% appearing once. Sequencing input: blood. These TCRs come from a woman aged 45-65 years with Graves' hyperthyroidism that later progressed to Graves' ophthalmopathy.

The chain combines TRBV7-3 with TRBJ2-1; D unresolved. In germline, CDR1 is SGHTA, CDR2 FQGTGA. The CDR3 covers 17 residues. The V gene lost 1 base and the J gene lost 0 bases, with 13 bases spanning the gap. The CDR3 loop is CASSLSGLKSSYNEQFF. The CDR3 bases are TGTGCCAGCAGCTTAAGTGGGCTAAAGAGCTCCTACAATGAGCAGTTCTTC.

This clonotype has at least ten counts. The chain combines TRBV20-1 with TRBJ2-1, with TRBD1 matching 8 bases. The CDR3 has 12 residues. The trim removed 6 bases at V and 10 bases at J, leaving 8 bases unmatched. Germline V gene lookup returns CDR1 DFQATT and CDR2 SNEGSKA (reference sequence). The CDR3 reads CSARTGRLEQFF. In DNA, the CDR3 is TGCAGTGCCAGGACAGGGCGATTGGAGCAGTTCTTC.

This clonotype was picked up many times. J is TRBJ2-3 and V is TRBV3-1, with 7 positions matching TRBD1. There are 15 residues in the CDR3. Germline values: CDR1 LGHDT, CDR2 YNNKEL (reference sequence). Trimming at V came to 4 bases and at J to 4 bases, leaving 8 bases not matched to a gene. DNA of the CDR3: TGTGCCAGCAGCCCGACCCGGGACAGTTCAGATACGCAGTATTTT. It is translated as CASSPTRDSSDTQYF.

This clonotype was found many times. This chain joins TRBV6-5 and TRBJ1-3; D ambiguous. Germline CDR1 is MNHEY and CDR2 is SVGAGI. V was cut by 0 bases and J by 0 bases, with 9 bases left in between. This CDR3 is built from 16 residues. This CDR3 is CASSYSTLYSGNTIYF. The CDR3 DNA reads TGTGCCAGCAGTTACTCGACCCTTTACTCTGGAAACACCATATATTTT.

This clonotype was recorded many times. The CDR3 region is CASSGPLGEKLFF. DNA for the CDR3: TGTGCCAGCTCCGGACCCCTGGGTGAAAAACTGTTTTTT. The V gene is TRBV18, the J gene TRBJ1-4; D is unclear. The CDR3 contains 13 residues. The V end was cut by 6 bases, the J end by 7 bases, with 12 bases between. Germline-derived CDR1 and CDR2 are KGHSH and LQKENI. Filled out from reference TRBV18 and TRBJ1-4, the complete variable domain reads NAGVMQNPRHLVRRRGQEARLRCSPMKGHSHVYWYRQLPEEGLKFMVYLQKENIIDESGMPKERFSAEFPKEGPSILRIQQVVRGDSAAYFCASSGPLGEKLFFGSGTQLSVL.

This clonotype was seen only a few times. The chain links TRBV19 to TRBJ1-2; tentative D call: TRBD1 (6 bases). Per the germline V gene, CDR1 is LNHDA and CDR2 is SQIVND (reference sequence). The CDR3 is 17 residues long. V lost 6 bases and J 3 bases, leaving 23 bases between the germline ends. DNA for the CDR3: TGTGCCAGTAGCCCACCCACCGTCGGGGGCAGGGACTATGGCTACACCTTC. This sequence encodes CASSPPTVGGRDYGYTF.

This clonotype was detected ten times or more. The chain uses TRBV5-1 and TRBJ2-2, with D perhaps matching TRBD1 or TRBD2 (6 bases each). Germline lookup yields CDR1 SGHRS and CDR2 YFSETQ. The CDR3 contains 18 residues. V lost 0 bases and J lost 7, with 22 bases in between. The CDR3 loop is CASSLVGSDSGRDGELFF. CDR3 in DNA: TGCGCCAGCAGCTTGGTGGGTTCGGACAGCGGGCGTGACGGGGAGCTGTTTTTT.

This clonotype was observed a few times. V usage is TRBV19 and J usage is TRBJ1-5; 10 nucleotides align to TRBD1. This CDR3 has 16 amino acids. J lost 5 bases, V lost 4 bases, and 8 bases had no gene match. CDR1 is LNHDA and CDR2 is SQIVND in the germline V gene (reference sequence). CDR3 sequence: CASSKGGQGIYQPQHF. CDR3 sequence (DNA): TGTGCCAGTAGTAAGGGGGGACAGGGGATTTATCAGCCCCAGCATTTT.

This clonotype was counted between two and nine times. This chain connects TRBV24-1 to TRBJ1-5; TRBD1 matches 9 bases. The CDR3 loop spans 16 amino acids. Trimming took 4 bases from V and 0 from J; bases not matched to a gene: 3. The germline V gene encodes CDR1 KGHDR and CDR2 SFDVKD. This chain's CDR3 is CATSEGTGFSNQPQHF. The CDR3 nucleotides read TGTGCCACCAGTGAGGGGACAGGGTTTAGCAATCAGCCCCAGCATTTT.

This clonotype was observed many times. This chain uses TRBV27 with TRBJ1-2, with a weak D call TRBD1 (5 bases). The germline V gene has CDR1 MNHEY and CDR2 SMNVEV (reference sequence). Deletions cut 10 bases from V and 4 bases from J, with 16 bases between. The CDR3 sequence is 13 residues long. Here the CDR3 DNA reads TGTGCCACCTGGGGAGGGGCATCCTATGGCTACACCTTC. Its translation is CATWGGASYGYTF.

Ten or more counts support this clonotype. The CDR3 bases are TGTGCCAGCAGCCCTAATACAGGGGCTGCTTTCTTT. Residues: CASSPNTGAAFF. V and J are TRBV9 and TRBJ1-1; 7 bases agree with TRBD1. Germline CDR1 reads SGDLS; CDR2 reads YYNGEE. With V trimmed by 4 bases and J by 11 bases, 8 bases remained unmatched. The length of the CDR3 is 12 residues. Full variable domain (missing parts from reference TRBV9 and TRBJ1-1): DSGVTQTPKHLITATGQRVTLRCSPRSGDLSVYWYQQSLDQGLQFLIQYYNGEERAKGNILERFSAQQFPDLHSELNLSSLELGDSALYFCASSPNTGAAFFGQGTRLTVV.

The chain couples TRBV4-2 to TRBJ2-3; D is uncertain. Trimming left V 0 bases short and J 3 bases short, with 10 bases between. This CDR3 comprises 15 residues. Germline CDR1 and CDR2: LGHNA and YNFKEQ. For the CDR3, the DNA is TGTGCCAGCAGCCAAGATATACAGAATACAGATACGCAGTATTTT. This sequence encodes CASSQDIQNTDTQYF.

Many counts were recorded for this clonotype. The rearrangement uses TRBV18 and TRBJ2-3, with 7 bases identical to TRBD1. The CDR3 has 15 residues. The germline gives CDR1 KGHSH, CDR2 LQKENI. Trimming took 1 base from V and 0 from J; bases not matched to a gene: 1. CDR3 nucleotide sequence: TGTGCCAGCTCACCACAGGGGGCTAGCACAGATACGCAGTATTTT. Its translation: CASSPQGASTDTQYF.

This clonotype was found many times. This rearrangement joins TRBV27 to TRBJ2-4, with 9 bases matching TRBD1. CDR1 and CDR2 (germline): MNHEY, SMNVEV (reference sequence). The CDR3 has 15 residues. V trimming: 7 bases; J trimming: 8 bases; junction bases outside the gene matches: 12. Here the CDR3 DNA reads TGTGCCAGCACCGCAGCAGGGACAGGGAACTACATTCAGTACTTC. Amino acids: CASTAAGTGNYIQYF.

This clonotype was observed at least ten times. The CDR3 is CASSLSPNPETQYF. The CDR3 nucleotides read TGTGCCAGCAGTTTATCGCCAAATCCGGAGACCCAGTACTTC. The V and J genes are TRBV28 and TRBJ2-5; D gene ambiguous. The CDR3 contains 14 residues. In germline, CDR1 is MDHEN, CDR2 SYDVKM. V was clipped by 1 base and J by 5 bases, with 11 bases between them.

This clonotype was counted many times. V is TRBV3-1 and J is TRBJ1-1; D unresolved. The germline V gene encodes CDR1 LGHDT and CDR2 YNNKEL (reference sequence). The CDR3 totals 11 residues. The V gene lost 7 bases and the J gene lost 8 bases, with 11 bases spanning the gap. CDR3 amino acids: CASTTSEEAFF. CDR3 nucleotide sequence: TGTGCCAGCACCACTTCCGAGGAAGCTTTCTTT.

This clonotype appeared many times. The gene calls are TRBV6-2 or TRBV6-3 and TRBJ2-1; the D is unclear. Germline loops: CDR1 MNHEY, CDR2 SVGEGT. The CDR3 contains 14 residues. Trimming took off 4 bases at V and 0 bases at J, with 7 bases between the two ends. For the CDR3, the DNA is TGTGCCAGCAGTTCGGGTGCCTCCTACAATGAGCAGTTCTTC. It yields the protein CASSSGASYNEQFF.

This clonotype was seen at least ten times. This sequence joins TRBV7-9 and TRBJ2-7, with D possibly matching TRBD2 (5 bases). The V gene lost 1 base and the J gene lost 2 bases, with 9 bases spanning the gap. This CDR3 region has 14 residues. In germline, CDR1 is SEHNR, CDR2 FQNEAQ (reference sequence). CDR3 nucleotides: TGTGCCAGCAGCTTAGGACTACAACCCTACGAGCAGTACTTC. Encoded protein: CASSLGLQPYEQYF.